The T cell receptor (beta chain) under discussion was sequenced for a study of cytomegalovirus exposure and HLA in healthy donors. Whole-study results and caveats: Reported findings show TCR beta sequences accurately forecast HLA-A and HLA-B alleles in most subjects.

PCR amplification relied on 60 Vbeta primers (plus 13 Jbeta primers). Generated by immunoSEQ multiplex PCR, the TCRdb table keeps only in-frame clones and is missing some. The sample holds 50,000 to 60,000 clones, roughly four fifths seen once. Concerning this clone itself: Its antigen is undetermined.

Per germline, CDR1 GTSNPN and CDR2 SVGIG (reference sequence). The CDR3 length is 11 residues. Trimming took 0 bases from V and 5 from J, leaving 4 bases between them. Sequenced: PBMCs. This chain joins TRBV30 and TRBJ2-5, with unresolved D. This sequence was found in a woman aged 35 to 49 in good health and CMV-seropositive. The CDR3 nucleotides read TGTGCCTGGAGTGTCGGGGAGACCCAGTACTTC. Amino acid sequence: CAWSVGETQYF.